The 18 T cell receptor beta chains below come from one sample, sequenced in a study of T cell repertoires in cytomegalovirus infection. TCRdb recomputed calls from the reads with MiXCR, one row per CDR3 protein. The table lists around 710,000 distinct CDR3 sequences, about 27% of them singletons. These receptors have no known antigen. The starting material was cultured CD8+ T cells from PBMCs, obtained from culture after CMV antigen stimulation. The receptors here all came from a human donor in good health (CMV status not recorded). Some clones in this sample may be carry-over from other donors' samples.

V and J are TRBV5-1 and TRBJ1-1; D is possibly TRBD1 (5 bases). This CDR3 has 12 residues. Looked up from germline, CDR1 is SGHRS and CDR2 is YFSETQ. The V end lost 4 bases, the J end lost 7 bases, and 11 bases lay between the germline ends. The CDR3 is CASSPRGIEAFF. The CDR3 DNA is TGCGCCAGCAGCCCACGGGGGATTGAAGCTTTCTTT.

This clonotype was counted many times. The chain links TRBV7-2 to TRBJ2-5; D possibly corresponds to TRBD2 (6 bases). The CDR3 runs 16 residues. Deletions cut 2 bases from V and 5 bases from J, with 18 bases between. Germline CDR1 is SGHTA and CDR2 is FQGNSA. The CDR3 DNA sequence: TGTGCCAGCAGCTTAAACGCCGGGGGTGTTGTCGAGACCCAGTACTTC. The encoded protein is CASSLNAGGVVETQYF.

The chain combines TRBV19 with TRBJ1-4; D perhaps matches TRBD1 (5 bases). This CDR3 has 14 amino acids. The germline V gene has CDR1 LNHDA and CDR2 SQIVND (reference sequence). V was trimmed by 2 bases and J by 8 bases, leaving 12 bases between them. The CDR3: CASSIWGSDEKLFF. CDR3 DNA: TGTGCCAGTAGTATATGGGGGTCTGACGAAAAACTGTTTTTT. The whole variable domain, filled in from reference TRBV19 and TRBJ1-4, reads DGGITQSPKYLFRKEGQNVTLSCEQNLNHDAMYWYRQDPGQGLRLIYYSQIVNDFQKGDIAEGYSVSREKKESFPLTVTSAQKNPTAFYLCASSIWGSDEKLFFGSGTQLSVL.

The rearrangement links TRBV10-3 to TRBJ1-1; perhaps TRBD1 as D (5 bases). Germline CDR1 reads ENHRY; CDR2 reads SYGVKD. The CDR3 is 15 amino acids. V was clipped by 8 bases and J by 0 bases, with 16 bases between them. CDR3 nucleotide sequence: TGTGCCATCCAGTTTGGGACCGACATGAACACTGAAGCTTTCTTT. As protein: CAIQFGTDMNTEAFF.

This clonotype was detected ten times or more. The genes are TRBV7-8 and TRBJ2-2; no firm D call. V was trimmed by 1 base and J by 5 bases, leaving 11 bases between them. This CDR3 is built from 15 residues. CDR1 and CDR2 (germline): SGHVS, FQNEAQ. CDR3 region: CASSLEGYWTGELFF. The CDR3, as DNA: TGTGCCAGCAGCTTAGAAGGGTATTGGACCGGGGAGCTGTTTTTT.

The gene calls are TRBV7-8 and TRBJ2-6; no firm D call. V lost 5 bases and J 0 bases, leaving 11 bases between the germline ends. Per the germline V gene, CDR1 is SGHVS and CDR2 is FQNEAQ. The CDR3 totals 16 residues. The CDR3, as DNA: TGTGCCAGCAGCCCAACTACAGCCTCTGGGGCCAACGTCCTGACTTTC. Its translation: CASSPTTASGANVLTF.

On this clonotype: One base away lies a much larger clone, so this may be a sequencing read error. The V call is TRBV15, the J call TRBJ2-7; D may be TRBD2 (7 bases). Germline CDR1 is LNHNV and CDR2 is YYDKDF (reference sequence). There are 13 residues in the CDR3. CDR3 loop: CVTSRGGGFEQYV. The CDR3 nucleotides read TGTGTCACCAGCAGAGGGGGAGGGTTCGAGCAGTACGTC.

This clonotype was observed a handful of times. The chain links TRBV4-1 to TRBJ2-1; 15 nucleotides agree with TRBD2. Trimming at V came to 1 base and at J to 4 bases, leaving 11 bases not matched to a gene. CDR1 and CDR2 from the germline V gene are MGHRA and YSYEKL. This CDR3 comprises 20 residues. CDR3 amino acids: CASSQGRRTSGGASYNEQFF. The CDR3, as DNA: TGCGCCAGCAGCCAAGGCCGACGGACTAGCGGGGGGGCAAGTTACAATGAGCAGTTCTTC.

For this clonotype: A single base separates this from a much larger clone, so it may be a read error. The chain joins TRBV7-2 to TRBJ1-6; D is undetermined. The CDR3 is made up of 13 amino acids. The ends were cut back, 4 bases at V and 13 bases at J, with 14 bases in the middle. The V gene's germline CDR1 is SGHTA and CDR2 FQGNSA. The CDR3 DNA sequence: TGTACCAGCAGCTCGAACCAGGAGTGGCCCCTCCACTTT. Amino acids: CTSSSNQEWPLHF.

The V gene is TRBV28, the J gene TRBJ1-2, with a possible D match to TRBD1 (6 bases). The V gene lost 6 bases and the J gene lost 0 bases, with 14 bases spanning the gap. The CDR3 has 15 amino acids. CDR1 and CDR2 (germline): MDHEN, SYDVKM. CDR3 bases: TGTGCCAGCAGCTTCGGGGACAAGGCTAACTATGGCTACACCTTC. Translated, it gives CASSFGDKANYGYTF.

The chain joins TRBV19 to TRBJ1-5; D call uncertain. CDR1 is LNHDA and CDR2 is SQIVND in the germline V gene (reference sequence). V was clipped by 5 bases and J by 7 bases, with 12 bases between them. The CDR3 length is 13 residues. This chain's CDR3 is CASSLVSRQPQHF. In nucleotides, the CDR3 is TGTGCCAGTAGTTTAGTATCAAGGCAGCCCCAGCATTTT.

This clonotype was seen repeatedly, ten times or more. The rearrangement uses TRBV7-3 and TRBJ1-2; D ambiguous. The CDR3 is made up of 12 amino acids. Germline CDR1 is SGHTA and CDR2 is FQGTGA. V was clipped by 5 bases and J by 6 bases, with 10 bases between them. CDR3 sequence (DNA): TGTGCCAGCAGCCCAGGTCGGGATGGCTACACCTTC. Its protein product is CASSPGRDGYTF.

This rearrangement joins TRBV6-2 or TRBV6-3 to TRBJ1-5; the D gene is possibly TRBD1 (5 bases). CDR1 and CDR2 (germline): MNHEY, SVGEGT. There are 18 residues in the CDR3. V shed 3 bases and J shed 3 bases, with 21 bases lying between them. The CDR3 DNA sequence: TGTGCCAGCAGTTATGAGACAGCGAAGCCCTTTGACAATCAGCCCCAGCATTTT. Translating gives CASSYETAKPFDNQPQHF.

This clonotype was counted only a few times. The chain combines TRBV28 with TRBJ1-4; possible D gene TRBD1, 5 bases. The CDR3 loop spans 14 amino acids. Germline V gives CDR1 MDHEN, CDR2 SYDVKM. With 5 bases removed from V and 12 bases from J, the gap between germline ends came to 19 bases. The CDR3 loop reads CASSQTVPLLELFF. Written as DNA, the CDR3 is TGTGCCAGCAGTCAGACAGTTCCGCTTTTAGAACTGTTTTTT.

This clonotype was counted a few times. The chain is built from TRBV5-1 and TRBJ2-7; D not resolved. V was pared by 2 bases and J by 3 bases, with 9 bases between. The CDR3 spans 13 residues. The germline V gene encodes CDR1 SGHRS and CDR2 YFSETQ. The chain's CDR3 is CASSFGRNYEQYF. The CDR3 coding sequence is TGCGCCAGCAGCTTCGGACGGAACTACGAGCAGTACTTC.

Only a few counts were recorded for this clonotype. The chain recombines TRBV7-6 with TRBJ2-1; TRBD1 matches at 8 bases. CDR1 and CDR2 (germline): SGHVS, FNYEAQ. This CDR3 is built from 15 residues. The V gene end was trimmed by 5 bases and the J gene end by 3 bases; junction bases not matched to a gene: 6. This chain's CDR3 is CASSPGQGNYNEQFF. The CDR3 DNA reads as TGTGCCAGCAGCCCTGGACAGGGTAACTACAATGAGCAGTTCTTC.

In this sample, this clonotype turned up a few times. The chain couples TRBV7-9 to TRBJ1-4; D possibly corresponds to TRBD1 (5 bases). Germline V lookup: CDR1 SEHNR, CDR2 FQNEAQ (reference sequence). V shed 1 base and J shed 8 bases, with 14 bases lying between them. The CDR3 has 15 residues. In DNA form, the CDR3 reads TGTGCCAGCAGCTTAGTCGTCGGGGGGGTAGAAAAACTGTTTTTT. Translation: CASSLVVGGVEKLFF. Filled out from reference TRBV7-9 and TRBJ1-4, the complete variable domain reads DTGVSQNPRHKITKRGQNVTFRCDPISEHNRLYWYRQTLGQGPEFLTYFQNEAQLEKSRLLSDRFSAERPKGSFSTLEIQRTEQGDSAMYLCASSLVVGGVEKLFFGSGTQLSVL.

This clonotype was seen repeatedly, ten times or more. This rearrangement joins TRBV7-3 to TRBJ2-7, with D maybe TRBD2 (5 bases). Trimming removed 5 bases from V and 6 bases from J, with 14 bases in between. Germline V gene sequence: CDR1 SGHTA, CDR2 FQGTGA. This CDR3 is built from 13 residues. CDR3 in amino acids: CASSPKPGGEQYV. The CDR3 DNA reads TGTGCCAGCAGCCCGAAGCCAGGAGGCGAGCAGTACGTC.